These 4 T cell receptor beta chains share one sample of origin, sequenced in a study of T-cell reconstitution after alpha-beta-depleted transplantation in children. Preparation of the TCRbeta library involved a method that used unique molecular identifiers. TCRdb ran MiXCR on the PCR reads and lists one entry per CDR3 protein. The sample holds 350,000 to 450,000 distinct CDR3 sequences, 13% seen once. Sample: PBMCs, taken from the stem cell graft. The receptors originated from a human donor who donated a stem cell graft to a child with Fanconi anemia.

The table lists this clonotype with a few counts. The chain links TRBV11-2 to TRBJ2-7, with 8 bases matching TRBD1. V lost 3 bases, J lost 5 bases, and 6 bases stayed unmatched. The length of the CDR3 is 14 residues. The germline gives CDR1 SGHAT, CDR2 FQNNGV. The CDR3 DNA reads as TGTGCCAGCAGCTTCTCAGGGGGCATCGACGAGCAGTACGTC. This encodes CASSFSGGIDEQYV.

This clonotype was counted many times. The chain's CDR3 is CSASKETQYF. The CDR3 nucleotides read TGCAGTGCTAGCAAAGAGACCCAGTACTTC. V usage is TRBV20-1 and J usage is TRBJ2-5; no definite D call. Trimming stripped 3 bases from V and 3 bases from J, with 2 bases between. Germline V gives CDR1 DFQATT, CDR2 SNEGSKA (reference sequence). CDR3 length: 10 amino acids.

This clonotype has at least ten counts. V gene TRBV11-2 combines with J gene TRBJ2-1, with D hard to call. This CDR3 contains 13 residues. The germline V gene encodes CDR1 SGHAT and CDR2 FQNNGV. Trimming took 2 bases from V and 9 from J, leaving 11 bases between them. The CDR3 DNA follows: TGTGCCAGCAGCTTAAATAGTCTAGGTGAGCAGTTCTTC. Translating gives CASSLNSLGEQFF.

This clonotype was recorded a few times. This sequence joins TRBV12-3 or TRBV12-4 and TRBJ2-1; D is perhaps TRBD1 or TRBD2 (7 bases each). The CDR3 has 12 residues. Trimming stripped 11 bases from V and 5 bases from J, with 13 bases between. The chain's CDR3 is CAGAGGDNEQFF. Here the CDR3 DNA reads TGTGCCGGGGCAGGGGGGGACAATGAGCAGTTCTTC.